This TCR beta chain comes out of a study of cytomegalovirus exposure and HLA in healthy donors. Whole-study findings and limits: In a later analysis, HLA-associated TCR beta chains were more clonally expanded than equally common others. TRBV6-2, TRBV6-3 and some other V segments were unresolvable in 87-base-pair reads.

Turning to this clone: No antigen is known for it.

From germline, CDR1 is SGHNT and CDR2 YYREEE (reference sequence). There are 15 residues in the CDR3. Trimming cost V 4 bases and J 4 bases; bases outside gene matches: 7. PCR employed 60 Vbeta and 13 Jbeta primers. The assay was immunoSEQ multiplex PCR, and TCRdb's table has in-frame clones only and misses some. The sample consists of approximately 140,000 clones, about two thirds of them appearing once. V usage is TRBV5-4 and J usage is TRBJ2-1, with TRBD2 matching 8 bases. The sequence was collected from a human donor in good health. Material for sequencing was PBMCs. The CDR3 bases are TGTGCCAGCAGCCCGGGGGGGGGTGGGTACAATGAGCAGTTCTTC. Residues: CASSPGGGGYNEQFF.